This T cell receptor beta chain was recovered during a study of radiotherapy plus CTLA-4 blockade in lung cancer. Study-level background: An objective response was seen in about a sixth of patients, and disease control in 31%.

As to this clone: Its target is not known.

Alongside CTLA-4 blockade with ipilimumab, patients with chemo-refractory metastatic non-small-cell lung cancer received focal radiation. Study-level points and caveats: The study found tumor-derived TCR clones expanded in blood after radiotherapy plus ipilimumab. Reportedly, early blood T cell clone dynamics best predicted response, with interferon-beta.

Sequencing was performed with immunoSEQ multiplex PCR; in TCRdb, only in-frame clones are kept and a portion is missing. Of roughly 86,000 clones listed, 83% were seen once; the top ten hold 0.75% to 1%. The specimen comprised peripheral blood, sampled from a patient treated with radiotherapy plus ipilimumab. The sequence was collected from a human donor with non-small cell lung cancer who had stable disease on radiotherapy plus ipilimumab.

CDR3 sequence reads: CSAGQAKDSPLHF. The CDR3 DNA reads as TGCAGCGCCGGACAAGCGAAAGATTCACCCCTCCACTTT. The chain recombines TRBV29-1 with TRBJ1-6, with D perhaps TRBD1 (5 bases). V was cut by 7 bases and J by 8 bases, with 15 bases left in between. Germline V CDR1 and CDR2: SQVTM, ANQGSEA. This CDR3 has 13 amino acids.